The 2 T cell receptor beta chains presented below share a single source sample, sequenced in a study of blood T cells in healthy people across ages. Primed by a sample-barcoded 5' primer and a J-beta primer mix, a second PCR proceeded for roughly 7 to 11 cycles. TCRdb re-derived calls from the 5' RACE reads in MiXCR, one entry per CDR3 protein. Here the sample spans about 680,000 distinct CDR3 sequences, about 52% being singletons. Material for sequencing was blood. The receptors were sampled from a woman aged 60-75 years in good health.

The chain has TRBV4-3 and TRBJ2-2; TRBD1 or TRBD2 may be the D gene (6 bases each). Germline CDR1 is LGHNA and CDR2 is YSLEER. The CDR3 extends over 19 amino acids. Deletions cut 0 bases from V and 2 bases from J, with 19 bases between. Here the CDR3 DNA reads TGCGCCAGCAGCCAAGATAGGTCGGGGGCGGTCTTTAACACCGGGGAGCTGTTTTTT. It codes for CASSQDRSGAVFNTGELFF.

V gene TRBV20-1 combines with J gene TRBJ1-2, with 9 bases lining up with TRBD1. V shed 4 bases, J shed 8 bases, and the junction held 11 bases outside the gene matches. Per the germline V gene, CDR1 is DFQATT and CDR2 is SNEGSKA (reference sequence). The CDR3 runs to 14 residues. CDR3 DNA sequence: TGCAGTGCTACCCCGACCGGGACAGGGAACGGCTACACCTTC. This codes for CSATPTGTGNGYTF.